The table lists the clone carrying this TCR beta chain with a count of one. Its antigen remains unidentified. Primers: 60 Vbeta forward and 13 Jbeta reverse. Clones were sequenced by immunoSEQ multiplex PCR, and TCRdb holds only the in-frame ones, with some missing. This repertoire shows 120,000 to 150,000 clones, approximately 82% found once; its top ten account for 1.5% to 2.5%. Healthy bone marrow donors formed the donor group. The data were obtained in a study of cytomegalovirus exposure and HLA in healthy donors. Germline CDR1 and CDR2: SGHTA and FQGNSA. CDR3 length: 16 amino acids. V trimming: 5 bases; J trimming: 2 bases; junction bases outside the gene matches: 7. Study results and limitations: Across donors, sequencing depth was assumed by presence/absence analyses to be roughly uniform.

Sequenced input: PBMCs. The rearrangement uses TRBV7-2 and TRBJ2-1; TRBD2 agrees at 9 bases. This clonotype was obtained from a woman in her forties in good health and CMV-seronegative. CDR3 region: CASSPSGGRAYNEQFF. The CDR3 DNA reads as TGTGCCAGCAGCCCCAGCGGCGGGAGGGCCTACAATGAGCAGTTCTTC.